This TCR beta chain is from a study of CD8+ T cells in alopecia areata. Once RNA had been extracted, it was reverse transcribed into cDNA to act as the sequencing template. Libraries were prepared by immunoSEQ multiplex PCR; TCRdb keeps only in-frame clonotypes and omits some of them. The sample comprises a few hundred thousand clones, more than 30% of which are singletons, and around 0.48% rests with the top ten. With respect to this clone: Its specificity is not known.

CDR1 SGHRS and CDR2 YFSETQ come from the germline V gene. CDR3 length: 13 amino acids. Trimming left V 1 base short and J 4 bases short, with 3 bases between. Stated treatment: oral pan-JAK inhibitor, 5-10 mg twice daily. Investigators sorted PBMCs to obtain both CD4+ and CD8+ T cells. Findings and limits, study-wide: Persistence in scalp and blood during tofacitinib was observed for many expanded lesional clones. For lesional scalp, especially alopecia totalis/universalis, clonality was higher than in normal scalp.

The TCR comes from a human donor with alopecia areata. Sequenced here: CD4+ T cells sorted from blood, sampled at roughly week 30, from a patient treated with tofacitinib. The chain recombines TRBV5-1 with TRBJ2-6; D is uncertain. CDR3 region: CASSLPGANVLTF. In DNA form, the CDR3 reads TGCGCCAGCAGCTTGCCAGGGGCCAACGTCCTGACTTTC.